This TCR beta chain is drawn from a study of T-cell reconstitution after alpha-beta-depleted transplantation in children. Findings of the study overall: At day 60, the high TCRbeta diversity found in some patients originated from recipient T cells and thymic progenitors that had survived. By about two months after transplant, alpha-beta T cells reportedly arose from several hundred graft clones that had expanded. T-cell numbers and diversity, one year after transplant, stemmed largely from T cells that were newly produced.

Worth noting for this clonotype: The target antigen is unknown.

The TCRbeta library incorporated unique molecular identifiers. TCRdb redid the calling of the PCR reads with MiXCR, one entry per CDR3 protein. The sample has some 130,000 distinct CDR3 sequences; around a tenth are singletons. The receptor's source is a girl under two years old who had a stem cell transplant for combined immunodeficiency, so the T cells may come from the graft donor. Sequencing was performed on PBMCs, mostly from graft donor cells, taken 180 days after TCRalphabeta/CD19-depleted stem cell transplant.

The CDR3, as DNA: TGCAGTGCTGACATAGCGAATCTCAGAACAGATACGCAGTATTTT. Protein sequence: CSADIANLRTDTQYF. The gene calls are TRBV20-1 and TRBJ2-3, with D maybe TRBD2 (5 bases). This CDR3 region has 15 residues. Germline-derived CDR1 and CDR2 are DFQATT and SNEGSKA (reference sequence). Trimming cost V 5 bases and J 3 bases, with 18 bases left between them.